This is a list of T cell receptor beta chains from one sample in a study of blood T cell repertoires in COVID-19. Method: immunoSEQ multiplex PCR; TCRdb's copy keeps in-frame clones and lacks some. The table shows a few hundred thousand clones, with around 80% occurring only once. The sample was peripheral blood. The receptor set was obtained from a woman older than 75 with COVID-19, enrolled during active disease. Each CDR3 is given with its conserved first and last residue. Fields, in order: J gene, clone size, V gene, D gene, CDR3 protein. The D gene is left open where the match is weak. Clone size is shown for a subset of rows, as once, few, many or a class of expanded clone.

J gene: TRBJ2-1; clone size: NA; V gene: TRBV6-5; D gene: NA; CDR3 protein: CASSYPTGNEQFF
J gene: TRBJ1-2; clone size: few; V gene: TRBV24-1; D gene: TRBD1; CDR3 protein: CATSERGTGARGYTF
J gene: TRBJ2-2; clone size: NA; V gene: TRBV5-1; D gene: TRBD2; CDR3 protein: CASSLRSGANTGELFF
J gene: TRBJ1-4; clone size: NA; V gene: TRBV3-1/TRBV3-2; D gene: NA; CDR3 protein: CASSQVTGAGAASNEKLFF
J gene: TRBJ1-1; clone size: NA; V gene: TRBV5-1; D gene: TRBD1; CDR3 protein: CASSLQGQNEAFF
J gene: TRBJ2-7; clone size: few; V gene: TRBV6-5; D gene: NA; CDR3 protein: CASSYSNQGSYEQYF
J gene: TRBJ1-4; clone size: NA; V gene: TRBV9; D gene: TRBD1; CDR3 protein: CASSAHGTGDEKLFF
J gene: TRBJ2-1; clone size: NA; V gene: TRBV5-1; D gene: TRBD1; CDR3 protein: CASSSLQGPEQFF
J gene: TRBJ2-7; clone size: NA; V gene: TRBV19; D gene: TRBD1; CDR3 protein: CASSPTGAHEQYF
J gene: TRBJ2-5; clone size: NA; V gene: TRBV2; D gene: NA; CDR3 protein: CASSGNPGETQYF
J gene: TRBJ1-5; clone size: NA; V gene: TRBV10-1; D gene: NA; CDR3 protein: CASSEGGGNQPQHF